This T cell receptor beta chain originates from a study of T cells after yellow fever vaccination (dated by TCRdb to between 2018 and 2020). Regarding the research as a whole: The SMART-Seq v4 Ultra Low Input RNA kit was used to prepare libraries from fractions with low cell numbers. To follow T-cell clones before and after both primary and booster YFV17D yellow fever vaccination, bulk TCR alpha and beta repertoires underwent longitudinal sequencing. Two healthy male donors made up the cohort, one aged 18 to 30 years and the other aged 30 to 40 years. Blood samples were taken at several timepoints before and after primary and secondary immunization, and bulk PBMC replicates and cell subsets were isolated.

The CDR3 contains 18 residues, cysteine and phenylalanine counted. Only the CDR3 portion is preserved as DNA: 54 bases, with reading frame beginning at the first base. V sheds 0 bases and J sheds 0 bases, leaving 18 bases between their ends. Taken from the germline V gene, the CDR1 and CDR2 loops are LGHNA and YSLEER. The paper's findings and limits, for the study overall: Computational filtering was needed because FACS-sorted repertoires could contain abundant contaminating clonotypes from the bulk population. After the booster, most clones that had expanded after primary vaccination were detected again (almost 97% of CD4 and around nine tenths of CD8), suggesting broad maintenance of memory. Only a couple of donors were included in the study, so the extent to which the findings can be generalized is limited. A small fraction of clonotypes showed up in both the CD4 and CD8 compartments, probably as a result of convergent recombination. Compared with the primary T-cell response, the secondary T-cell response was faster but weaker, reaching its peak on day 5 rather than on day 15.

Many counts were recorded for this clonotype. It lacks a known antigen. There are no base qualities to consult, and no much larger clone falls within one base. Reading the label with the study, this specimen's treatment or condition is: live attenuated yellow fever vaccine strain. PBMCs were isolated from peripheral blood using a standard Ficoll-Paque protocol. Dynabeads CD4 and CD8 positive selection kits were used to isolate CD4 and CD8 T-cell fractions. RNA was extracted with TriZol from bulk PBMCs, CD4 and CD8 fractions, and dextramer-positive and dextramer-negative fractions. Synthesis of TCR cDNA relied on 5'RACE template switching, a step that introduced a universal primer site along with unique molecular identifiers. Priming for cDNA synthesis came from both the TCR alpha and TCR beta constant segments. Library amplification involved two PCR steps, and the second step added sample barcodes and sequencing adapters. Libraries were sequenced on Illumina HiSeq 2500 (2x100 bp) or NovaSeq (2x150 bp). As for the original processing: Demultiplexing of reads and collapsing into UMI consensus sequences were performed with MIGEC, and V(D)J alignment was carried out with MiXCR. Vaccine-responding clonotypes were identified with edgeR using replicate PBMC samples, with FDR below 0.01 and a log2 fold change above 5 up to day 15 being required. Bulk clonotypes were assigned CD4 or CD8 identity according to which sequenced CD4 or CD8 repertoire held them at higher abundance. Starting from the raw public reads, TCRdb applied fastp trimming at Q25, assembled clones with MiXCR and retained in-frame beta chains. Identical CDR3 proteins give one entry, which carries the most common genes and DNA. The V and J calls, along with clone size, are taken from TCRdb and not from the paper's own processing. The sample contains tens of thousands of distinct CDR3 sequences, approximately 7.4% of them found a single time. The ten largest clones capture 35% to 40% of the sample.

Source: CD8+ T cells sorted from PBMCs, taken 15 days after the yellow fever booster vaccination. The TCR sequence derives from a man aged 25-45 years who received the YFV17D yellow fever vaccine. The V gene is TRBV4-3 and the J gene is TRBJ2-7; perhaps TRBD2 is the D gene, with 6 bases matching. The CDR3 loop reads CASSQEVAQRATSYEQYF. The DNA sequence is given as TGCGCCAGCAGCCAAGAGGTGGCACAGCGGGCTACCTCCTACGAGCAGTACTTC.